This TCR beta chain was captured by sequencing in a study of cytomegalovirus exposure and HLA in healthy donors. This clone occurred once. Its matching antigen is unknown. Whole-study findings and limits: The investigators catalogued 150 to 200 TCR beta chains as cytomegalovirus-associated. For most TCR sequences rarity was the rule, although some public TCRs occurred in many donors. The TCR clusters that emerged in the first cohort tended, a later analysis found, to co-occur in the approximately 130 validation repertoires.

The protocol was immunoSEQ multiplex PCR, while the TCRdb copy is restricted to in-frame clones and leaves out a portion. The sample shows around 60,000 clones, less than 96% of them seen only once. This CDR3 is built from 15 residues. Germline V gene lookup returns CDR1 SGHNT and CDR2 YYREEE (reference sequence). With 2 bases removed from V and 2 bases from J, the gap between germline ends came to 14 bases. The sample taken for sequencing was PBMCs. The chain combines TRBV5-4 with TRBJ2-7, with D unclear. The TCR was taken from a woman in her late teens or twenties in good health and CMV-seronegative. CDR3 in amino acids: CASSFSSSVPYEQYF. The CDR3 nucleotides are TGTGCCAGCAGCTTTTCTTCCAGTGTCCCCTACGAGCAGTACTTC.